One and the same sample provided the 25 T cell receptor beta chains below, sequenced in a study of T cell responses to AZD1222 COVID-19 vaccine. Repertoires were generated with immunoSEQ multiplex PCR, while TCRdb's copy carries only in-frame clones and drops some. Among around 100,000 clones listed, about 87% were seen once. Sequenced material: peripheral blood, taken on day 0 of AZD1222 vaccination. Receptors were obtained from an adult in good health.

CDR3 sequence: CASGPQGTNTEAFF. Written as DNA, the CDR3 is TGTGCCAGCGGCCCTCAGGGAACGAACACTGAAGCTTTCTTT. V usage is TRBV28 and J usage is TRBJ1-1; tentatively, D is TRBD1 (5 bases). Trimming took off 8 bases at V and 1 base at J, with 14 bases between the two ends. CDR1 and CDR2 from the germline V gene are MDHEN and SYDVKM. The CDR3 has 14 residues.

The CDR3, as DNA: TGTGCCAGCAGTGGGGAACCAGGGCCGCAGCCCCAGCATTTT. Protein product: CASSGEPGPQPQHF. The chain couples TRBV2 to TRBJ1-5; tentatively, D is TRBD1 (5 bases). Trimming cost V 4 bases and J 7 bases, with 14 bases left between them. The CDR3 totals 14 residues. From germline, CDR1 is SNHLY and CDR2 FYNNEI.

The chain carries TRBV21-1 and TRBJ2-3; the table's D call, TRBD2, has no DNA check behind it. TRBV21-1 has pseudogene status. CDR3 size: 16 residues. CDR3 in DNA: TGTGCCAGCAGCAAAGAGAGGGAAACTAGCACAGATACGCAGTATTTT. Translating it yields CASSKERETSTDTQYF.

This clone was seen only once. The chain uses TRBV28 and TRBJ1-3, with D possibly matching TRBD1 (6 bases). This CDR3 is 15 amino acids long. Trimming removed 3 bases from V and 2 bases from J, with 11 bases in between. Germline V CDR1 and CDR2: MDHEN, SYDVKM. The CDR3 nucleotides are TGTGCCAGCAGTTTTTTCGCAGGGGCTGGAAACACCATATATTTT. Protein product: CASSFFAGAGNTIYF.

V gene TRBV11-3 combines with J gene TRBJ1-1; TRBD1 is a possible D gene (5 bases). V was trimmed by 5 bases and J by 8 bases, leaving 12 bases between them. CDR3 length: 12 residues. Germline V gene lookup returns CDR1 SGHNT and CDR2 YENEEA. The DNA for the CDR3 is TGTGCCAGCAGCCCGAGGGGAGTGGAAGCTTTCTTT. Protein sequence: CASSPRGVEAFF. Filled out from reference TRBV11-3 and TRBJ1-1, the complete variable domain reads EAGVVQSPRYKIIEKKQPVAFWCNPISGHNTLYWYLQNLGQGPELLIRYENEEAVDDSQLPKDRFSAERLKGVDSTLKIQPAELGDSAVYLCASSPRGVEAFFGQGTRLTVV.

This rearrangement joins TRBV27 to TRBJ1-5; D unresolved. V was trimmed by 6 bases and J by 3 bases, leaving 12 bases between them. The CDR3 is 14 amino acids. The germline gives CDR1 MNHEY, CDR2 SMNVEV (reference sequence). CDR3 amino acids: CASRPTGSNQPQHF. The CDR3 DNA reads as TGTGCCAGCAGACCGACGGGGTCCAATCAGCCCCAGCATTTT.

This clone was seen a single time. The chain joins TRBV7-2 to TRBJ2-1; D remains unclear. Germline CDR1 is SGHTA and CDR2 is FQGNSA. This CDR3 comprises 12 residues. With 4 bases removed from V and 7 bases from J, the gap between germline ends came to 8 bases. The chain's CDR3 is CASSWVGNEQFF. CDR3 DNA sequence: TGTGCCAGCAGCTGGGTAGGTAATGAGCAGTTCTTC.

V usage is TRBV4-3 and J usage is TRBJ2-7; 7 bases map to TRBD2. The germline V gene has CDR1 LGHNA and CDR2 YSLEER. Germline trimming cut 4 bases from V and 0 bases from J; bases unmatched to any gene: 3. The CDR3 extends over 14 amino acids. This CDR3 is CASSPASGSYEQYF. The CDR3 DNA follows: TGCGCCAGCAGCCCGGCTAGCGGCTCCTACGAGCAGTACTTC.

The rearrangement links TRBV29-1 to TRBJ1-3, with TRBD1 matching 7 bases. CDR3 length equals 15 residues. With 6 bases clipped from V and 0 bases from J, the junction kept 8 bases outside the gene matches. Looked up from germline, CDR1 is SQVTM and CDR2 is ANQGSEA. DNA for the CDR3: TGCAGCGTGGCAGGGGGGGTGATCTCTGGAAACACCATATATTTT. It encodes CSVAGGVISGNTIYF.

The chain combines TRBV7-9 with TRBJ1-1; 7 nucleotides line up with TRBD1. CDR3 length equals 16 residues. CDR1 and CDR2 from the germline V gene are SEHNR and FQNEAQ (reference sequence). J was trimmed by 0 bases and V by 5 bases; bases with no gene match: 9. The CDR3 region is CASSARQGLMNTEAFF. The CDR3 DNA follows: TGTGCCAGCAGCGCCCGACAGGGTCTCATGAACACTGAAGCTTTCTTT.

J is TRBJ2-5 and V is TRBV6-5, with no clear D. Looked up from germline, CDR1 is MNHEY and CDR2 is SVGAGI. The CDR3 consists of 14 residues. The ends were cut back, 6 bases at V and 4 bases at J, with 15 bases in the middle. The CDR3 DNA is TGTGCCAGCAGCCGCCCATCCCGAGGAGAGACCCAGTACTTC. Translated, it gives CASSRPSRGETQYF.

The chain uses TRBV11-3 and TRBJ1-1; tentative D call: TRBD1 (6 bases). V shed 5 bases and J shed 0 bases, with 16 bases lying between them. This CDR3 is built from 16 residues. CDR1 SGHNT and CDR2 YENEEA come from the germline V gene. CDR3 sequence reads: CASSPLGGGLNTEAFF. The DNA of the CDR3 is TGTGCCAGCAGCCCCCTCGGGGGCGGCCTGAACACTGAAGCTTTCTTT.

The sample holds one count of this clone. The gene calls are TRBV7-8 and TRBJ1-2; 7 positions match TRBD1. In germline, CDR1 is SGHVS, CDR2 FQNEAQ. V lost 2 bases and J lost 4; bases outside the gene matches: 10. The CDR3 consists of 16 residues. The CDR3 region is CASSLPRTGPPYGYTF. The CDR3 DNA follows: TGTGCCAGCAGCTTACCCCGGACAGGTCCCCCCTATGGCTACACCTTC.

The chain recombines TRBV11-3 with TRBJ2-7; 7 bases agree with TRBD1. J was trimmed by 7 bases and V by 0 bases; bases with no gene match: 15. CDR1 SGHNT and CDR2 YENEEA come from the germline V gene. The CDR3 has 17 amino acids. CDR3 nucleotides: TGTGCCAGCAGCTTAGATCTTGGGACAGCCTCCAATTTTGAGCAGTACTTC. As protein: CASSLDLGTASNFEQYF. Full variable domain (rest looked up from reference TRBV11-3 and TRBJ2-7): EAGVVQSPRYKIIEKKQPVAFWCNPISGHNTLYWYLQNLGQGPELLIRYENEEAVDDSQLPKDRFSAERLKGVDSTLKIQPAELGDSAVYLCASSLDLGTASNFEQYFGPGTRLTVT.

This chain connects TRBV11-2 to TRBJ2-1; D may correspond to TRBD1 or TRBD2 (5 bases each). This CDR3 is built from 14 residues. Germline CDR1 is SGHAT and CDR2 is FQNNGV. The V and J ends lost 4 bases and 1 base respectively, with 8 bases between them. Here the CDR3 DNA reads TGTGCCAGCAGCTACGAGGGGTCCTACAATGAGCAGTTCTTC. It codes for CASSYEGSYNEQFF.

CDR3 protein: CASSLGRLAINEQFF. The CDR3 DNA sequence: TGTGCCAGCAGCTTGGGTCGACTAGCGATCAATGAGCAGTTCTTC. The V call is TRBV11-3, the J call TRBJ2-1; 8 bases agree with TRBD2. Germline CDR1 reads SGHNT; CDR2 reads YENEEA. The junction had 7 bases not matched to a gene; V was cut back by 3 bases and J by 6 bases. The CDR3 is 15 amino acids. Filled out from reference TRBV11-3 and TRBJ2-1, the complete variable domain reads EAGVVQSPRYKIIEKKQPVAFWCNPISGHNTLYWYLQNLGQGPELLIRYENEEAVDDSQLPKDRFSAERLKGVDSTLKIQPAELGDSAVYLCASSLGRLAINEQFFGPGTRLTVL.

This clone was found once. The rearrangement links TRBV27 to TRBJ1-4, with D perhaps matching TRBD1 (5 bases). The germline gives CDR1 MNHEY, CDR2 SMNVEV (reference sequence). V was pared by 3 bases and J by 8 bases, with 13 bases between. The CDR3 runs 14 residues. CDR3 protein: CASSLGTPEEKLFF. CDR3 in DNA: TGTGCCAGCAGTTTGGGGACTCCGGAAGAAAAACTGTTTTTT.

The chain recombines TRBV5-1 with TRBJ2-7; unclear D gene. The CDR3 has 13 amino acids. Trimming cost V 7 bases and J 4 bases, with 15 bases left between them. Looked up from germline, CDR1 is SGHRS and CDR2 is YFSETQ. CDR3 loop: CASRQEPFYEQYF. CDR3 nucleotide sequence: TGCGCCAGCCGCCAGGAACCTTTTTACGAGCAGTACTTC.

The chain employs TRBV7-3 and TRBJ2-1; 9 positions agree with TRBD2. Germline-derived CDR1 and CDR2 are SGHTA and FQGTGA. The CDR3 consists of 16 residues. With V trimmed by 5 bases and J by 5 bases, 10 bases remained unmatched. CDR3 sequence: CASSRAIAGDNNEQFF. For the CDR3, the DNA is TGTGCCAGCAGCCGAGCGATAGCGGGAGATAACAATGAGCAGTTCTTC.

The chain joins TRBV12-5 to TRBJ1-5; D gene uncertain. The V gene lost 2 bases and the J gene lost 3 bases, with 11 bases spanning the gap. The CDR3 is 15 amino acids. CDR1 and CDR2 from the germline V gene are LGHNT and FRNRAP. The CDR3 protein is CASGLYSSINQPQHF. The CDR3 DNA reads TGTGCTAGTGGTTTGTACAGTAGCATCAATCAGCCCCAGCATTTT.

The chain couples TRBV28 to TRBJ1-1; D is perhaps TRBD1 (5 bases). V gave up 5 bases and J gave up 1 base, with 17 bases separating them. The CDR3 has 16 residues. Germline V CDR1 and CDR2: MDHEN, SYDVKM. The CDR3 DNA follows: TGTGCCAGCAGTCCACGATTCGGACACGAGAACACTGAAGCTTTCTTT. Translated, it gives CASSPRFGHENTEAFF. Based on the CDR3 plus reference TRBV28 and TRBJ1-1, the full variable domain is DVKVTQSSRYLVKRTGEKVFLECVQDMDHENMFWYRQDPGLGLRLIYFSYDVKMKEKGDIPEGYSVSREKKERFSLILESASTNQTSMYLCASSPRFGHENTEAFFGQGTRLTVV.

This chain joins TRBV4-3 and TRBJ1-2; 7 nucleotides match TRBD1. After removal of 4 bases from V and 4 bases from J, the junction contained 9 bases not matched to a gene. CDR3 size: 15 residues. Germline CDR1 reads LGHNA; CDR2 reads YSLEER. CDR3 DNA: TGCGCCAGCAGCCGCGGGGACAGCGACCCCTATGGCTACACCTTC. This sequence encodes CASSRGDSDPYGYTF.

The V call is TRBV15, the J call TRBJ2-7; D remains unclear. Trimming shortened V by 1 base and J by 5 bases, and 6 bases separated the two germline ends. CDR3 length: 12 amino acids. Germline V lookup: CDR1 LNHNV, CDR2 YYDKDF (reference sequence). The CDR3 sequence is CATSRGTDEQYF. For the CDR3, the DNA is TGTGCCACCAGCAGAGGGACGGACGAGCAGTACTTC. The whole variable domain, remainder taken from reference TRBV15 and TRBJ2-7, is DAMVIQNPRYQVTQFGKPVTLSCSQTLNHNVMYWYQQKSSQAPKLLFHYYDKDFNNEADTPDNFQSRRPNTSFCFLDIRSPGLGDTAMYLCATSRGTDEQYFGPGTRLTVT.

This clone was counted between two and nine times. The chain links TRBV12-5 to TRBJ2-1, with TRBD2 identical over 8 bases. The V gene's germline CDR1 is LGHNT and CDR2 FRNRAP. J lost 0 bases, V lost 3 bases, and 10 bases had no gene match. CDR3 length: 18 amino acids. Here the CDR3 reads CASGFSATSASSYNEQFF. DNA for the CDR3: TGTGCTAGTGGTTTCTCTGCGACTAGCGCTAGCTCCTACAATGAGCAGTTCTTC.

This chain joins TRBV5-6 and TRBJ1-4; D is perhaps TRBD1 (5 bases). CDR1 and CDR2 from the germline V gene are SGHDT and YYEEEE. The CDR3 is 14 residues long. Trimming removed 4 bases at V and 10 bases at J, with 17 bases between. CDR3 nucleotide sequence: TGTGCCAGCAGCACTCAGGGTCCCTCGGGAAAACTGTTTTTT. Protein sequence: CASSTQGPSGKLFF.